This TCR beta chain was obtained from a study of T cells in Graves' hyperthyroidism and ophthalmopathy. From RNA transcripts, TCR beta CDR3 regions were amplified. The HTBI primer set served for first-round RT-PCR of the TCR CDR3. TCRdb re-analysed the multiplex PCR reads in MiXCR, keeping a single row per CDR3 protein. The sample consists of approximately 700,000 distinct CDR3 sequences, about 17% of them appearing once. V lost 5 bases and J lost 12; bases outside the gene matches: 11. Germline V lookup: CDR1 SEHNR, CDR2 FQNEAQ (reference sequence). The CDR3 has 15 residues. Sequenced input: blood. V usage is TRBV7-9 and J usage is TRBJ2-1; TRBD2 matches at 12 bases. The clonotype was recovered from a man between 18 and 35 years old with Graves' hyperthyroidism. The chain's CDR3 is CASSLPSGRGKGQFF. In nucleotides, the CDR3 is TGTGCCAGCAGCCTACCTAGCGGGAGGGGAAAGGGGCAGTTCTTC.